A selection of T cell receptor beta chains follows, all from one sample in a study of early T cells in non-severe SARS-CoV-2 infection. From the 5' RACE reads, TCRdb called clonotypes with MiXCR, one entry per CDR3 protein. This table holds 25,000 to 35,000 distinct CDR3 sequences, roughly 6.6% found once. The specimen was whole blood. Receptors were obtained from an adult who was a healthcare worker with PCR-confirmed SARS-CoV-2 infection or an uninfected control (not recorded which). Each CDR3 is given with its conserved first and last residue. A D gene is named only where the DNA matches it firmly. Size is omitted from some rows. Given values are once, few, many or a class for expanded clones.

DNA	CDR3	size	length	V	J	D
TGTGCCAGCAGTCCTACGGAGGATACGCAGTATTTT	CASSPTEDTQYF	-	12	TRBV6-2/TRBV6-3	TRBJ2-3	-
TGCAGTGCTCAACCGGGACTAGCGGGGGGGGTCGATGAGCAGTTCTTC	CSAQPGLAGGVDEQFF	many	16	TRBV20-1	TRBJ2-1	TRBD2
TGTGCCAGCAGCATCGGGTACGGACAGGGGATGGGTGCCAAGTTCTTC	CASSIGYGQGMGAKFF	few	16	TRBV7-3	TRBJ2-1	TRBD1
TGTGCCATCAGTGGGAGAGAGACTAGCGGGAGATCCCACCCTGGGACCCAGTACTTC	CAISGRETSGRSHPGTQYF	many	19	TRBV10-3	TRBJ2-5	TRBD2
TGCAGCGTCGTAGGGAGCACCGGGGAGCTGTTTTTT	CSVVGSTGELFF	many	12	TRBV29-1	TRBJ2-2	-
TGTGCCAGCAGCCGTCTACAAAATTCACCCCTCCACTTT	CASSRLQNSPLHF	-	13	TRBV14	TRBJ1-6	-
TGTGCCAGCAGTTACGGCGGGAGCGCTTACAATGAGCAGTTCTTC	CASSYGGSAYNEQFF	many	15	TRBV6-5	TRBJ2-1	TRBD2
TGTGCCAGCAGGGCCTCGCGCGGGGCACACAATGAGCAGTTCTTC	CASRASRGAHNEQFF	many	15	TRBV2	TRBJ2-1	-
TGCAGTGCTAGAGCCAATGAGCAGTTCTTC	CSARANEQFF	many	10	TRBV20-1	TRBJ2-1	-
TGTGCCAGCAGCCCACCCGGGGGGCGGATTTCACCCCTCCACTTT	CASSPPGGRISPLHF	many	15	TRBV7-9	TRBJ1-6	-